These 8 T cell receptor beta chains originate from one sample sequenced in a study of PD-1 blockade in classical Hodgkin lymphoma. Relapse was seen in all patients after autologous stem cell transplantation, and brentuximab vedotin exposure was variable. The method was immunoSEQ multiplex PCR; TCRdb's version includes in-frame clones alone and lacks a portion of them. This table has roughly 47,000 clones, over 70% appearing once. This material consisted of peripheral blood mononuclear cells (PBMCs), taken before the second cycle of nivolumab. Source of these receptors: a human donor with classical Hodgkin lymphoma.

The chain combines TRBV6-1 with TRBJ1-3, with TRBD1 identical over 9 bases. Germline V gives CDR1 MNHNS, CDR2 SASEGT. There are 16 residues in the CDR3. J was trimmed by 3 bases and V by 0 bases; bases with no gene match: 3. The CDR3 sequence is CASSEALGQGGNTIYF. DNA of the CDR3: TGTGCCAGCAGTGAAGCTTTGGGACAGGGTGGAAACACCATATATTTT.

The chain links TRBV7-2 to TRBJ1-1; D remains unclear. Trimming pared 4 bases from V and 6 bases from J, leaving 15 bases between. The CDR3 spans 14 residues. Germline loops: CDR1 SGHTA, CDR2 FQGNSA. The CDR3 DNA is TGTGCCAGCAGCTCTACCGTGGGGAGCTCTGAAGCTTTCTTT. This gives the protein CASSSTVGSSEAFF.

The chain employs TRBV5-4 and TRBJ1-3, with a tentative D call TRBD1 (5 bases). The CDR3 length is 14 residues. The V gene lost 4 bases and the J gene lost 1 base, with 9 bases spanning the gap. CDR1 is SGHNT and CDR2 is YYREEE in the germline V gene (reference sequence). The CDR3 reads CASSQGPSGNTIYF. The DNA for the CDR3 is TGTGCCAGCAGCCAGGGACCGTCTGGAAACACCATATATTTT.

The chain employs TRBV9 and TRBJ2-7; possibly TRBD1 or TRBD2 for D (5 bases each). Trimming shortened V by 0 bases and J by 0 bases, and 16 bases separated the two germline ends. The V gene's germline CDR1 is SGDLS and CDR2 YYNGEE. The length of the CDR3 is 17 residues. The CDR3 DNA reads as TGTGCCAGCAGCGTAGCTATGGGACGCTCATACTCCTACGAGCAGTACTTC. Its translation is CASSVAMGRSYSYEQYF. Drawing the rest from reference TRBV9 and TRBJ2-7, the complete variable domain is DSGVTQTPKHLITATGQRVTLRCSPRSGDLSVYWYQQSLDQGLQFLIQYYNGEERAKGNILERFSAQQFPDLHSELNLSSLELGDSALYFCASSVAMGRSYSYEQYFGPGTRLTVT.

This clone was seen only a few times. The CDR3 protein is CASRRTGGVAEAFF. The CDR3 nucleotides read TGTGCCAGTAGACGAACGGGGGGTGTAGCTGAAGCTTTCTTT. The rearrangement links TRBV19 to TRBJ1-1; D perhaps matches TRBD1 (5 bases). Per germline, CDR1 LNHDA and CDR2 SQIVND (reference sequence). The CDR3 extends over 14 amino acids. V was pared by 6 bases and J by 6 bases, with 17 bases between.

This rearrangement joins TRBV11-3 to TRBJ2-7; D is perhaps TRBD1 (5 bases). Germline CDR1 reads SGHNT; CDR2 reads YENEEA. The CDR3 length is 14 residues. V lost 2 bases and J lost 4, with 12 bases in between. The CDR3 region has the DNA TGTGCCAGCAGCTTATACGACAGCGCATACGAGCAGTACTTC. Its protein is CASSLYDSAYEQYF.

DNA for the CDR3: TGTGCCAGCAGCTTAGAGGGTGCAGCTAACAATGAGCAGTTCTTC. Its translation is CASSLEGAANNEQFF. This chain links TRBV11-2 with TRBJ2-1, with D hard to call. The V end lost 0 bases, the J end lost 5 bases, and 11 bases lay between the germline ends. CDR3 length: 15 residues. CDR1 and CDR2 from the germline V gene are SGHAT and FQNNGV.

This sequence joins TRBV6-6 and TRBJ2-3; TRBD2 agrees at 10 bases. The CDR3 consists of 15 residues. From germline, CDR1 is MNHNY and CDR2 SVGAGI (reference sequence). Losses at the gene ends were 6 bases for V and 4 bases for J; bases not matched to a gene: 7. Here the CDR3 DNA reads TGTGCCAGCAGCTTACATAGCGGGGGGTCAGATACGCAGTATTTT. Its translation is CASSLHSGGSDTQYF.